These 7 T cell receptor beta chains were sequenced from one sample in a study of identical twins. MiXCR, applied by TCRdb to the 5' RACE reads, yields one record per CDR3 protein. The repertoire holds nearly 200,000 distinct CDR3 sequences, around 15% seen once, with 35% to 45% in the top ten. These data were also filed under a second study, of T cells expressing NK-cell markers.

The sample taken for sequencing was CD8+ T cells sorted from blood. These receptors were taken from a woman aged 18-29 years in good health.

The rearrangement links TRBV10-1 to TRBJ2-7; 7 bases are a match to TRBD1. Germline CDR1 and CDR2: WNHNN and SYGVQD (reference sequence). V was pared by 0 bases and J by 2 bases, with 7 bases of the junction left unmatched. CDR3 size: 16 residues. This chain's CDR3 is CASSESKGASAYEQYF. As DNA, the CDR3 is TGCGCCAGCAGTGAGTCGAAGGGGGCGAGCGCCTACGAGCAGTACTTC.

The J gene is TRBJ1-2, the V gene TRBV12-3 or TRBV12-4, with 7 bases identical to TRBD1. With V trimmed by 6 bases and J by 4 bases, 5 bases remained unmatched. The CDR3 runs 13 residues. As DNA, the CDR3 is TGTGCCAGCAGCCCTGACAGGGTCTATGGCTACACCTTC. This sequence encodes CASSPDRVYGYTF.

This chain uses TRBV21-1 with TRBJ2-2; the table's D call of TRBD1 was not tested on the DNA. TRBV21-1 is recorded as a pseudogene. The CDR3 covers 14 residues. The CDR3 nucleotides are TGTGCCAGCAGCAAACCAGGGGACACCGGGGAGCTGTTTTTT. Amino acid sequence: CASSKPGDTGELFF.

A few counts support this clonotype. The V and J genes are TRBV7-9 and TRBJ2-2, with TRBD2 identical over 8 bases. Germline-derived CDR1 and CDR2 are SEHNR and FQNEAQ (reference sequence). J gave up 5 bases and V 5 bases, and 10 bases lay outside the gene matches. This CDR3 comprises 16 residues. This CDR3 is CASSPNREGKTGELFF. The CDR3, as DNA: TGTGCCAGCAGCCCAAACCGGGAGGGCAAGACCGGGGAGCTGTTTTTT.

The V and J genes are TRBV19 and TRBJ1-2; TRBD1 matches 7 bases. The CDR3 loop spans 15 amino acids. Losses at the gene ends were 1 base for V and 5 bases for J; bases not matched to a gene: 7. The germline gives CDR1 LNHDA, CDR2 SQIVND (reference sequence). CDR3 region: CASSIAATGKYGYTF. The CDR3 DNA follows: TGTGCCAGTAGTATAGCTGCGACAGGGAAGTATGGCTACACCTTC.

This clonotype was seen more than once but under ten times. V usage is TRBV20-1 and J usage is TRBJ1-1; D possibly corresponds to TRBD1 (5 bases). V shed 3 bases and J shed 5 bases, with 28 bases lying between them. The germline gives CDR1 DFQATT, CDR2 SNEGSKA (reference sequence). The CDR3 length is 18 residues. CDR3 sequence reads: CSASGAGDQTHMGTEAFF. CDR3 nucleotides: TGCAGTGCTAGTGGGGCGGGTGACCAGACTCACATGGGGACTGAAGCTTTCTTT.

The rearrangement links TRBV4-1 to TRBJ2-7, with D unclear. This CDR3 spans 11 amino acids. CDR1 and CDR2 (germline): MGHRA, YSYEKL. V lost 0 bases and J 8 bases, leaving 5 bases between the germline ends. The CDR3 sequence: CASSQEGKQYF. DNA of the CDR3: TGCGCCAGCAGCCAAGAAGGCAAGCAGTACTTC.